Below, 21 T cell receptor delta chains from the same sample are listed, as sequenced in a study of γδ T cells in repeated Plasmodium falciparum infection (dated by TCRdb to about 2021). For bulk TCR repertoire analysis, Vgamma9/Vdelta2+ and Vdelta2-negative gammadelta T cell populations were flow-sorted out of peripheral blood mononuclear cells. Libraries were constructed by multiplex PCR. The run used an Illumina MiSeq. TCRdb reprocessed the public reads with the caller CATT; rows with the same DNA were merged afterwards. The sample data list approximately 93,000 delta-chain clones, and over 0.75% of these were observed just once. Approximately 10% of the sample rests with the top ten. Sequencing used gamma-delta T cells from blood. These receptors were collected from a pool of human donors (malaria-infected and uninfected, not separated).

As regards this clone: A read error likely explains why the TCRdb protein, taken from a much larger clone, differs from this DNA's translation at residue 12; the protein shown is translated from the DNA. The chain recombines TRDV1 with TRDJ1; 13 bases line up with TRDD3. The CDR3 extends over 25 amino acids. V was clipped by 0 bases and J by 0 bases; unmatched bases: 25. From germline, CDR1 is TSWWSYY and CDR2 QGS. CDR3 sequence (DNA): TGTGCTCTTGGGGAACTGAAAGGCCCTAATAGTGCTGACTGGGGGATACGCTGTCACACCGATAAACTCATCTTT. This translates into CALGELKGPNSADWGIRCHTDKLIF.

Points on this clone: TCRdb's entry gives the protein of a much larger clone, which mismatches this DNA's translation at residue 16, likely from a read error; the protein reported here is translated from the DNA. The CDR3 region has the DNA TGTGCTCTTGGGGAAGATCCGCCCCTTCCTCAGTTGTCCACCTGGGAACTCATCTTT. It translates to CALGEDPPLPQLSTWELIF. The V and J genes are TRDV1 and TRDJ1; 7 bases map to TRDD2. J gave up 9 bases and V 2 bases, and 24 bases lay outside the gene matches. Germline CDR1 is TSWWSYY and CDR2 is QGS. The CDR3 has 19 residues.

Only a few counts were recorded for this clone. This DNA's translation differs at residue 13 from TCRdb's protein, which comes from a much larger clone; a read error is likely, and the protein shown is translated from the DNA. The V gene is listed as TRDV2; no J gene was called; the table's D call TRDD3 went unverified against the DNA. The CDR3 runs 15 residues. Germline values: CDR1 GEAIGNYY, CDR2 EKD. The CDR3 spells CACDTYPGGYSQPIF. CDR3 DNA sequence: TGTGCCTGTGACACTTATCCTGGGGGATACTCGCAACCCATCTTT.

This clone was seen a few times. The protein TCRdb lists belongs to a much larger clone and differs from this DNA's translation at residue 12, which points to a read error; the protein shown is made from the DNA. Distinct nucleotide sequences in the sample also encode this CDR3. The genes are TRDV2 and TRDJ3; 12 nucleotides align to TRDD3. The J gene, missing from TCRdb, was assigned here through DNA to germline matching. Per germline, CDR1 GEAIGNYY and CDR2 EKD. This CDR3 spans 19 amino acids. CDR3 region: CACDTVLGDTSRDTRQMFF. The CDR3 DNA reads TGTGCCTGTGACACGGTACTGGGGGATACCTCCAGGGACACCCGACAGATGTTTTTC.

A word on this clone: Translating this DNA gives a protein that differs at residue 21 from the TCRdb one, which belongs to a much larger clone; a read error is likely, and the protein shown is this translation. The V gene is TRDV1, the J gene TRDJ1; D possibly uses TRDD2 or TRDD3 (8 bases each). The V gene's germline CDR1 is TSWWSYY and CDR2 QGS. The CDR3 has 25 amino acids. CDR3 sequence reads: CALGEAPPPASYPYWGLEYTAKLIF. CDR3 bases: TGTGCTCTTGGGGAAGCGCCACCCCCGGCTTCCTACCCTTACTGGGGGCTGGAGTACACCGCTAAACTCATCTTT.

This clone was observed a few times. Translating this DNA gives a protein that differs at residue 6 from the TCRdb one, which belongs to a much larger clone; a read error is likely, and the protein shown is this translation. This rearrangement joins TRDV1 to TRDJ1, with TRDD2 matching over 8 bases. TCRdb is silent on the J gene; assignment here came from matching the DNA to germline. Germline lookup yields CDR1 TSWWSYY and CDR2 QGS. With V trimmed by 3 bases and J by 0 bases, 24 bases remained unmatched. This CDR3 has 22 amino acids. CDR3 in DNA: TGTGCTCTTGGGGATAGTCGCTCCCTCTTCCTACGACTTGGTTCCTACACCGATAAACTCATCTTT. Translating gives CALGDSRSLFLRLGSYTDKLIF.

Remarks on this clone: TCRdb's protein for this DNA is that of a much larger clone and differs from the translation at residue 16, likely a read error; the protein shown is the DNA translation. The V gene is given as TRDV1, and no J gene call is available; TRDD3, the table's D call, was not compared with the DNA. The CDR3 contains 18 residues. Per germline, CDR1 TSWWSYY and CDR2 QGS. CDR3 protein: CALGELVGLTGALDKFIF. In DNA form, the CDR3 reads TGTGCTCTTGGGGAACTGGTGGGCCTCACTGGGGCCCTCGATAAATTCATCTTT.

As for this clone: The amino acid sequence in TCRdb belongs to a much larger clone and departs from this DNA's translation at residue 6, likely a sequencing read error; the sequence shown is translated from the DNA. The chain recombines TRDV2 with TRDJ1; TRDD3 agrees at 12 bases. Per the germline V gene, CDR1 is GEAIGNYY and CDR2 is EKD. The CDR3 has 19 amino acids. V lost 3 bases, J lost 0 bases, and 13 bases stayed unmatched. CDR3 DNA sequence: TGTGCCTGTGACCACATGACCTTTCTGGGGGATACGGACACCGATAAACTCATCTTT. It codes for CACDHMTFLGDTDTDKLIF.

Concerning this clone itself: TCRdb's protein for this DNA is that of a much larger clone and differs from the translation at residue 10, likely a read error; the protein shown is the DNA translation. V is TRDV1 and J is TRDJ1; the D gene is possibly TRDD3 (5 bases). The J gene is absent in TCRdb and was assigned here via DNA matching to germline. Trimming pared 3 bases from V and 0 bases from J, leaving 23 bases between. This CDR3 region has 19 residues. Germline values: CDR1 TSWWSYY, CDR2 QGS. The CDR3 is CALGDSPRGGTRHTDKLIF. The CDR3 DNA reads as TGTGCTCTTGGGGACTCTCCCAGAGGGGGTACTCGGCACACCGATAAACTCATCTTT.

This clone came up a few times. A far more abundant clone sits one base away, making this likely a read error. Other nucleotide sequences from this sample produce the same CDR3. The chain has TRDV1 and TRDJ1, with unresolved D. In germline, CDR1 is TSWWSYY, CDR2 QGS. CDR3 length: 23 amino acids. The V and J ends lost 2 bases and 10 bases respectively, with 44 bases between them. The CDR3, as DNA: TGTGCTCTTGGGGAAAACCATAGCTCCTGGCGGTGGACGAGCGCCCTTTCGGCCGGACGACTCATCTTT. Translating it yields CALGENHSSWRWTSALSAGRLIF.

This clone occurred a few times. The protein that TCRdb holds for this DNA derives from a much larger clone and differs from the translated DNA at residue 16, which likely indicates a read error; the protein shown here is translated from the DNA. The chain combines TRDV1 with TRDJ1, with 10 nucleotides matching TRDD3. The J gene comes from matching the DNA to germline here; TCRdb lacks it. The CDR3 consists of 26 residues. Germline V gene data show CDR1 as TSWWSYY and CDR2 as QGS. With 2 bases clipped from V and 3 bases from J, the junction kept 36 bases outside the gene matches. DNA of the CDR3: TGTGCTCTTGGGGAAAAATCGTTCCTAAGGGTTTTAACTGGGGGATGCGCCGTGAAGTTCTCCGATAAACTCATCTTT. It translates to CALGEKSFLRVLTGGCAVKFSDKLIF.

Points on this clone: For this DNA, TCRdb reports the protein of a much larger clone, which diverges at residue 13, most likely from a read error; the protein presented here is translated directly from the DNA. The gene calls are TRDV1 and TRDJ1; TRDD3 is a possible D gene (6 bases). Germline V gene sequence: CDR1 TSWWSYY, CDR2 QGS. Trimming pared 5 bases from V and 8 bases from J, leaving 24 bases between. This CDR3 region has 16 residues. CDR3 amino acids: CALGNFPRYWVGKLIF. DNA of the CDR3: TGTGCTCTTGGGAACTTCCCGAGGTACTGGGTTGGGAAACTCATCTTT.

As regards this clone: This DNA's translation differs at residue 12 from TCRdb's protein, which comes from a much larger clone; a read error is likely, and the protein shown is translated from the DNA. The chain is built from TRDV1 and TRDJ1; maybe TRDD3 (5 bases). TCRdb records no J gene; here it was assigned by comparing the DNA to germline. The germline V and J ends were trimmed by 6 bases and 7 bases, with 30 bases remaining between them. Germline CDR1 TSWWSYY, CDR2 QGS. This CDR3 is built from 18 residues. The CDR3 DNA reads TGTGCTCTTGGCTCTCGGCTCGTTGACGGGGGGGTGTATGCTAAACTCATCTTT. Protein: CALGSRLVDGGVYAKLIF.

This clone was observed many times. TCRdb has a much larger clone's protein, which differs at residue 9 from the translation of this DNA, likely because of a read error; what is shown is the protein translated from the DNA. J is TRDJ1 and V is TRDV3; 13 nucleotides match TRDD3. Unmatched junction bases numbered 28, after V lost 3 bases and J lost 0 bases. CDR1 TVYSNPD and CDR2 GDNSRS come from the germline V gene (reference sequence). This CDR3 contains 23 residues. Here the CDR3 DNA reads TGTGCCTTCCCCACCGGGTTCCCGGGGCCCCACTGGGGGATACGCTCGTACACCGATAAACTCATCTTT. Protein product: CAFPTGFPGPHWGIRSYTDKLIF.

About this clone itself: This probably arose from a read error, given a far larger clone one base away. This CDR3 is also generated by other DNA sequences in the sample. CDR3 bases: TGTGCATGTGCAGGCCTACCTCAGGGGGATACGTCACTTACCGATAAACTCATCTTT. Residues: CACAGLPQGDTSLTDKLIF. The chain recombines TRDV2 with TRDJ1; 10 bases are shared with TRDD3. The CDR3 spans 19 residues. Germline V CDR1 and CDR2: GEAIGNYY, EKD.

This clone has a handful of counts. The amino acid sequence in TCRdb belongs to a much larger clone and departs from this DNA's translation at residue 8, likely a sequencing read error; the sequence shown is translated from the DNA. The chain recombines TRDV1 with TRDJ1; TRDD3 matches 8 bases. Germline V lookup: CDR1 TSWWSYY, CDR2 QGS. This CDR3 region has 16 residues. Trimming cost V 0 bases and J 8 bases; bases outside gene matches: 11. CDR3 in DNA: TGTGCTCTTGGGGAACTTCGGCCCTGGGGGAGTACAAAACTCATCTTT. Translating it yields CALGELRPWGSTKLIF.

Worth noting for this clone: The TCRdb record carries a much larger clone's protein, which differs from this DNA's translation at residue 13; a read error is the likely cause, and the protein listed here is the DNA translation. The genes are TRDV1 and TRDJ1; 8 bases align to TRDD3. This CDR3 region has 17 residues. J lost 7 bases, V lost 0 bases, and 13 bases had no gene match. Germline CDR1 and CDR2: TSWWSYY and QGS. The DNA for the CDR3 is TGTGCTCTTGGGGAACTAGGGCTGGGATACGCGGCCGGTAAACTCATCTTT. Translation gives CALGELGLGYAAGKLIF.

This clone was seen at least ten times. TCRdb assigns this DNA the protein of a much larger clone, which departs from its translation at residue 14; this likely reflects a read error, and the protein shown comes from translating the DNA. The J gene was not called, though the V gene is TRDV2; the table's D call of TRDD3 was not tested on the DNA. Germline V CDR1 and CDR2: GEAIGNYY, EKD. The CDR3 contains 16 residues. CDR3 sequence reads: CACDTVLPGGLAQPFF. For the CDR3, the DNA is TGTGCCTGTGACACCGTTTTGCCTGGGGGACTAGCACAACCCTTCTTT.

This clone has more than one count but fewer than ten. A far larger clone is just one base off, so this is likely a read error. The sample carries other DNA sequences with the same CDR3. This rearrangement joins TRDV2 to TRDJ1; tentative D call: TRDD3 (5 bases). TCRdb records no J gene; here it was assigned by comparing the DNA to germline. V lost 3 bases, J lost 3 bases, and 22 bases lay in between. CDR3 length: 17 amino acids. Per germline, CDR1 GEAIGNYY and CDR2 EKD. CDR3: CACDPSRTGGYPDKLIF. In nucleotides, the CDR3 is TGTGCCTGTGACCCATCACGCACGGGGGGGTACCCCGATAAACTCATCTTT.

This clone counts as medium-sized. Other DNA variants within this sample encode the same CDR3. The chain has TRDV2 and TRDJ1, with TRDD3 matching over 8 bases. CDR3 size: 18 residues. Trimming removed 0 bases from V and 1 base from J; junction bases left unmatched: 12. Germline-derived CDR1 and CDR2 are GEAIGNYY and EKD. In DNA form, the CDR3 reads TGTGCCTGTGACACCGTTTCCCGACTGGGGGGGGGCACCGATAAACTCATCTTT. Its translation: CACDTVSRLGGGTDKLIF.

This clone came up a few times. The protein that TCRdb holds for this DNA derives from a much larger clone and differs from the translated DNA at residue 14, which likely indicates a read error; the protein shown here is translated from the DNA. The chain uses TRDV1 and TRDJ1; tentatively, D is TRDD3 (6 bases). The J gene comes from matching the DNA to germline here; TCRdb lacks it. CDR1 is TSWWSYY and CDR2 is QGS in the germline V gene. V was cut by 0 bases and J by 1 base, with 27 bases left in between. The CDR3 runs to 21 residues. The CDR3 nucleotides are TGTGCTCTTGGGGAACTAGTACCTCTGGGGTCCTCCAGTCGATGCACCGATAAACTCATCTTT. It yields the protein CALGELVPLGSSSRCTDKLIF.